Listed below are T cell receptor beta chains from one sample, sequenced in a study of cytotoxic CD8 clonotypes in ibrutinib-treated CLL. This table comes from immunoSEQ multiplex PCR, and its TCRdb copy is limited to in-frame clones, with some not included. The sample has about 160,000 clones; approximately 80% are singletons. Sample: PBMCs, taken after 24 months of ibrutinib treatment. The receptors stem from a human donor with chronic lymphocytic leukemia. Each CDR3 is given with its conserved first and last residue. The order of the fields is clone size, V gene, J gene, D gene, CDR3 protein, CDR3 DNA. The D gene is left open where the match is weak. Only some rows state a clone size, as once, few, many or a class for expanded clones.

clone size: -; V gene: TRBV6-5; J gene: TRBJ1-5; D gene: TRBD1; CDR3 protein: CASRQGEVSSQPQHF; CDR3 DNA: TGTGCCAGCAGACAGGGGGAAGTCTCTAGCCAGCCCCAGCATTTT
clone size: -; V gene: TRBV4-2; J gene: TRBJ2-7; D gene: -; CDR3 protein: CASSREAGADEQYF; CDR3 DNA: TGTGCCAGCAGCAGAGAGGCAGGGGCGGACGAGCAGTACTTC
clone size: -; V gene: TRBV28; J gene: TRBJ1-4; D gene: -; CDR3 protein: CASNQRGIQVEKLFF; CDR3 DNA: TGTGCCAGCAACCAGCGGGGGATACAGGTTGAAAAACTGTTTTTT
clone size: -; V gene: TRBV9; J gene: TRBJ2-7; D gene: -; CDR3 protein: CASSVEQGFYEQYF; CDR3 DNA: TGTGCCAGCAGCGTCGAACAGGGTTTCTACGAGCAGTACTTC
clone size: -; V gene: TRBV6-1; J gene: TRBJ1-2; D gene: -; CDR3 protein: CASSWKYGYTF; CDR3 DNA: TGTGCCAGCAGCTGGAAGTATGGCTACACCTTC
clone size: -; V gene: TRBV7-2; J gene: TRBJ2-7; D gene: -; CDR3 protein: CASSLKDPGLGSYEQYF; CDR3 DNA: TGTGCCAGCAGCCTTAAGGACCCGGGACTCGGATCCTACGAGCAGTACTTC
clone size: -; V gene: TRBV9; J gene: TRBJ1-1; D gene: -; CDR3 protein: CASSDGRGQSEAFF; CDR3 DNA: TGTGCCAGCAGCGATGGCCGGGGGCAATCTGAAGCTTTCTTT
clone size: -; V gene: TRBV7-9; J gene: TRBJ2-1; D gene: TRBD2; CDR3 protein: CASSFNLAGGRVVNEQFF; CDR3 DNA: TGTGCCAGCAGCTTCAATCTGGCTGGCGGGAGGGTAGTAAATGAGCAGTTCTTC
clone size: -; V gene: TRBV5-1; J gene: TRBJ2-7; D gene: TRBD2; CDR3 protein: CASSYGLAGDEQYF; CDR3 DNA: TGCGCCAGCAGCTACGGACTAGCGGGGGACGAGCAGTACTTC
clone size: -; V gene: TRBV29-1; J gene: TRBJ1-3; D gene: -; CDR3 protein: CSVGTVNSGNTIYF; CDR3 DNA: TGCAGCGTTGGGACAGTGAACTCTGGAAACACCATATATTTT
clone size: -; V gene: TRBV27; J gene: TRBJ2-1; D gene: -; CDR3 protein: CASSWERDNEQFF; CDR3 DNA: TGTGCCAGCAGTTGGGAGCGAGACAATGAGCAGTTCTTC
clone size: -; V gene: TRBV5-5; J gene: TRBJ1-2; D gene: -; CDR3 protein: CASSLVVTGNGYTF; CDR3 DNA: TGTGCCAGCAGCTTGGTCGTCACAGGTAATGGCTACACCTTC
clone size: -; V gene: TRBV7-2; J gene: TRBJ2-6; D gene: -; CDR3 protein: CASSLDGHSGANVLTF; CDR3 DNA: TGTGCCAGCAGCTTAGATGGACACTCTGGGGCCAACGTCCTGACTTTC
clone size: -; V gene: TRBV11-2; J gene: TRBJ2-7; D gene: -; CDR3 protein: CASSQGLADEQYF; CDR3 DNA: TGTGCCAGCAGCCAGGGGTTGGCCGACGAGCAGTACTTC
clone size: -; V gene: TRBV19; J gene: TRBJ2-1; D gene: TRBD2; CDR3 protein: CASSISSGAGIEQFF; CDR3 DNA: TGTGCCAGTAGTATCTCCAGCGGGGCAGGGATTGAGCAGTTCTTC
clone size: -; V gene: TRBV19; J gene: TRBJ1-5; D gene: -; CDR3 protein: CASSRVGGNQPQHF; CDR3 DNA: TGTGCCAGTTCCAGGGTAGGTGGCAATCAGCCCCAGCATTTT
clone size: -; V gene: TRBV5-1; J gene: TRBJ1-1; D gene: -; CDR3 protein: CASSTSQGNTEAFF; CDR3 DNA: TGCGCCAGCAGCACCTCACAGGGGAACACTGAAGCTTTCTTT
clone size: -; V gene: TRBV5-4; J gene: TRBJ1-2; D gene: -; CDR3 protein: CASRSIGAGGYGYTF; CDR3 DNA: TGTGCCAGTAGAAGCATTGGGGCTGGGGGCTATGGCTACACCTTC
clone size: once; V gene: TRBV30; J gene: TRBJ1-2; D gene: -; CDR3 protein: CAWSIPPQGVTGYTF; CDR3 DNA: TGTGCCTGGAGTATACCCCCCCAGGGCGTGACGGGCTACACCTTC
clone size: -; V gene: TRBV15; J gene: TRBJ1-5; D gene: -; CDR3 protein: CATSRGAVSNQPQHF; CDR3 DNA: TGTGCCACCAGCAGAGGGGCAGTCAGCAATCAGCCCCAGCATTTT
clone size: -; V gene: TRBV10-1; J gene: TRBJ1-1; D gene: -; CDR3 protein: CATYGGETEAFF; CDR3 DNA: TGCGCCACCTACGGGGGGGAAACTGAAGCTTTCTTT
clone size: -; V gene: TRBV6-5; J gene: TRBJ2-2; D gene: -; CDR3 protein: CASSYGDTATGELFF; CDR3 DNA: TGTGCCAGCAGTTACGGGGACACGGCGACCGGGGAGCTGTTTTTT
clone size: -; V gene: TRBV28; J gene: TRBJ2-7; D gene: -; CDR3 protein: CASSLTVPYEQYF; CDR3 DNA: TGTGCCAGCAGTCTGACAGTACCCTACGAGCAGTACTTC
clone size: -; V gene: TRBV7-6; J gene: TRBJ1-1; D gene: -; CDR3 protein: CASSQALGTEAFF; CDR3 DNA: TGTGCCAGCAGCCAGGCGTTGGGTACTGAAGCTTTCTTT
clone size: -; V gene: TRBV6-1; J gene: TRBJ1-3; D gene: -; CDR3 protein: CASSETPSSGNTIYF; CDR3 DNA: TGTGCCAGCAGTGAAACTCCCAGCTCTGGAAACACCATATATTTT
clone size: -; V gene: TRBV9; J gene: TRBJ1-2; D gene: -; CDR3 protein: CASSVGGTFYGYTF; CDR3 DNA: TGTGCCAGCAGCGTTGGGGGGACCTTCTATGGCTACACCTTC
clone size: once; V gene: TRBV2; J gene: TRBJ1-5; D gene: TRBD1; CDR3 protein: CASGKDRGPNQPQHF; CDR3 DNA: TGTGCCAGCGGTAAGGACAGGGGACCGAATCAGCCCCAGCATTTT
clone size: -; V gene: TRBV6-6; J gene: TRBJ1-4; D gene: TRBD1; CDR3 protein: CASSYSGQENEKLFF; CDR3 DNA: TGTGCCAGCAGTTACTCGGGACAGGAAAATGAAAAACTGTTTTTT
clone size: -; V gene: TRBV6-1; J gene: TRBJ2-1; D gene: -; CDR3 protein: CASSAGNSYNEQFF; CDR3 DNA: TGTGCCAGCAGTGCGGGGAATTCGTACAATGAGCAGTTCTTC
clone size: once; V gene: TRBV12-2; J gene: TRBJ2-7; D gene: -; CDR3 protein: CASRPASQREVSYEQYF; CDR3 DNA: TGTGCAAGTCGCCCCGCCTCTCAGCGGGAGGTCTCCTACGAGCAGTACTTC
clone size: once; V gene: TRBV28; J gene: TRBJ2-3; D gene: TRBD1; CDR3 protein: CASSPGTAPKDTQYF; CDR3 DNA: TGTGCCAGCAGCCCGGGGACAGCCCCTAAAGATACGCAGTATTTT
clone size: -; V gene: TRBV5-6; J gene: TRBJ1-2; D gene: -; CDR3 protein: CASSQGVNYGYTF; CDR3 DNA: TGTGCCAGCAGCCAAGGAGTCAACTATGGCTACACCTTC
clone size: -; V gene: TRBV11-2; J gene: TRBJ2-7; D gene: -; CDR3 protein: CASSFHYEQYF; CDR3 DNA: TGTGCCAGCAGCTTTCACTACGAGCAGTACTTC
clone size: few; V gene: TRBV6-6; J gene: TRBJ2-1; D gene: -; CDR3 protein: CASSYQGDPYNEQFF; CDR3 DNA: TGTGCCAGCAGTTACCAGGGAGATCCCTACAATGAGCAGTTCTTC
clone size: -; V gene: TRBV9; J gene: TRBJ1-6; D gene: -; CDR3 protein: CASSSPPGQSSYNSPLHF; CDR3 DNA: TGTGCCAGCAGCTCCCCACCGGGACAAAGCTCCTATAATTCACCCCTCCACTTT
clone size: -; V gene: TRBV7-9; J gene: TRBJ2-5; D gene: -; CDR3 protein: CASSFPGAQETQYF; CDR3 DNA: TGTGCCAGCAGCTTTCCCGGGGCTCAAGAGACCCAGTACTTC
clone size: -; V gene: TRBV2; J gene: TRBJ1-3; D gene: -; CDR3 protein: CASSVSYSGNTIYF; CDR3 DNA: TGTGCCAGCAGTGTGTCTTACTCTGGAAACACCATATATTTT
clone size: -; V gene: TRBV9; J gene: TRBJ1-3; D gene: -; CDR3 protein: CASSLRWDGVSGNTIYF; CDR3 DNA: TGTGCCAGCAGCCTCAGGTGGGACGGGGTCTCTGGAAACACCATATATTTT
clone size: -; V gene: TRBV28; J gene: TRBJ2-1; D gene: TRBD1; CDR3 protein: CASLTRGSSYNEQFF; CDR3 DNA: TGTGCCAGCCTGACCAGGGGGAGCTCCTACAATGAGCAGTTCTTC